This T cell receptor beta chain came from a study of blood T cell repertoires in COVID-19. TCRdb's copy holds only in-frame clones and misses some; the assay was immunoSEQ multiplex PCR. The table lists tens of thousands of clones, roughly 76% of them singletons. V shed 3 bases and J shed 6 bases, with 9 bases lying between them. The CDR3 is 13 residues long. CDR1 KGHSH and CDR2 LQKENI come from the germline V gene. V and J are TRBV18 and TRBJ1-5; D gene unclear. The clonotype originates from a woman of 80 years or more with active or convalescent COVID-19. Source material: peripheral blood. CDR3 bases: TGTGCCAGCTCACCGGCAACCTCTCAGCCCCAGCATTTT. Encoded protein: CASSPATSQPQHF.